The entry below gives a single TCR beta chain sequence along with its context. The data derive from a study of response to subunit inactivated influenza vaccine. Trimming pared 3 bases from V and 5 bases from J, leaving 17 bases between. CDR1 and CDR2 from the germline V gene are SGDLS and YYNGEE. CDR3 length: 15 residues. TCRdb redid the calling of the RT-PCR reads with MiXCR, one entry per CDR3 protein. The table has over 300,000 distinct CDR3 sequences, 21% seen once. This TCR derives from a man aged 50 to 69 who received an inactivated influenza vaccine. Sequencing used PBMCs from blood, obtained approximately 20 months after vaccination. The chain is built from TRBV9 and TRBJ2-5, with D possibly matching TRBD1 (5 bases). DNA for the CDR3: TGTGCCAGCAGCGAGTCAGGGTTTATCATGGAGACCCAGTACTTC. Translating gives CASSESGFIMETQYF.